Listed below are T cell receptor beta chains from one sample, sequenced in a study of control samples from healthy donors and cancer patients. The table came from immunoSEQ multiplex PCR; TCRdb's copy has only in-frame clones and leaves some out. Of about 86,000 clones listed, roughly nine tenths are singletons. The sequenced sample was PBMCs. The receptors derive from a woman aged 45 to 65 with colorectal cancer. Each CDR3 is given with its conserved first and last residue. The order of the fields is V gene, CDR3 protein.

V: TRBV7-2; CDR3: CASSLATPGSSGNTIYF
V: TRBV7-9; CDR3: CASSLGGYGNEQFF
V: TRBV6-8; CDR3: CASRSPDRGNIQYF
V: TRBV10-2; CDR3: CASSERDRGIEEQFF
V: TRBV20-1; CDR3: CSASLRVHGANVLTF
V: TRBV6-5; CDR3: CASMAGGGRETQYF
V: TRBV3-1/TRBV3-2; CDR3: CASSLGRGLYNEQFF
V: TRBV7-2; CDR3: CASSPWGGADNEQFF
V: TRBV4-1; CDR3: CASSEGAWGTTTEAFF
V: TRBV28; CDR3: CASRDNYGYTF
V: TRBV7-2; CDR3: CASSKYGSQAYGYTF
V: TRBV25-1; CDR3: CASSGGDSRSPLHF
V: TRBV4-3; CDR3: CASSLLKGMNTGELFF
V: TRBV18; CDR3: CASSPPRTGTMNTEAFF
V: TRBV6-5; CDR3: CASSIGGSSYNEQFF
V: TRBV7-2; CDR3: CASSKTGLPHGYTF
V: TRBV7-9; CDR3: CASRLPGGGYTF
V: TRBV10-3; CDR3: CAISERRDSEGYTF
V: TRBV29-1; CDR3: CSVGGGNQPQHF
V: TRBV6-5; CDR3: CASSYGAFAAKNIQYF
V: TRBV30; CDR3: CAWMRQSSGNTIYF
V: TRBV18; CDR3: CASSQGGAYSNQPQHF
V: TRBV29-1; CDR3: CSSSEQGAAAFF
V: TRBV6-2/TRBV6-3; CDR3: CASSWTGYNEQFF
V: TRBV4-1; CDR3: CASSQDQPGWQSTFNQPQHF
V: TRBV6-5; CDR3: CASKTGPSHTDTQYF
V: TRBV5-1; CDR3: CASSGGTGWTNYGYTF
V: TRBV5-1; CDR3: CASSEMNGQETQYF
V: TRBV6-2/TRBV6-3; CDR3: CASSRRTGGYGYTF
V: TRBV18; CDR3: CASSPGQIPTNEKLFF
V: TRBV6-5; CDR3: CASRRGTQPQHF
V: TRBV11-1; CDR3: CASSLGSAKNIQYF
V: TRBV19; CDR3: CASKGRVINYGYTF
V: TRBV27; CDR3: CASSILSGGAYEQFF
V: TRBV6-2/TRBV6-3; CDR3: CASSFRDIFYTEAFF
V: TRBV5-6; CDR3: CASSQRPWSNQPQHF
V: TRBV18; CDR3: CASSPSPVPGAEAFF
V: TRBV5-6; CDR3: CASGLRGPGDTQYF
V: TRBV4-3; CDR3: CASSQEGTSNRNEQFF
V: TRBV30; CDR3: CAWSRGQGEKLFF
V: TRBV4-3; CDR3: CASSQAIRPGGLRVGGGEKLFF
V: TRBV5-1; CDR3: CASSLSSLMGTEAFF
V: TRBV9; CDR3: CASSPSGGLNNEQFF
V: TRBV5-6; CDR3: CASSSPGQGYNSPLHF